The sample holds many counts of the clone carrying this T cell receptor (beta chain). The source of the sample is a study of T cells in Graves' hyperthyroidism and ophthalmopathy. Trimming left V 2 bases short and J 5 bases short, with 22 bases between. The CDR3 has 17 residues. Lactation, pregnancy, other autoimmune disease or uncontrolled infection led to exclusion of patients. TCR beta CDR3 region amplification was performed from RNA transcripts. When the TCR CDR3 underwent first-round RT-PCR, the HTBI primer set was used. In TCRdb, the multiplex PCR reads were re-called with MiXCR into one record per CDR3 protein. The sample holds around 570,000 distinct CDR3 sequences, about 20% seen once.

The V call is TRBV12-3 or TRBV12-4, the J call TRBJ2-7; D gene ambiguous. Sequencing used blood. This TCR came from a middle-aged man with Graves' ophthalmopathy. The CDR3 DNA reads TGTGCCAGCAGTTTATTAAACATTGCCCCGGGTTTCGACGAGCAGTACTTC. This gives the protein CASSLLNIAPGFDEQYF.